Described below is a single T cell receptor (beta chain) sequence and its context. Germline V lookup: CDR1 SGHTA, CDR2 FQGNSA. Trimming stripped 6 bases from V and 7 bases from J, with 15 bases between. The CDR3 length is 13 residues. Method: immunoSEQ multiplex PCR; TCRdb's copy keeps in-frame clones and lacks some. Of 150,000 or so clones listed, 90% to 95% are singletons. The data were obtained in a study of blood T cell repertoires in COVID-19. V usage is TRBV7-2 and J usage is TRBJ2-5, with D perhaps matching TRBD1 (6 bases). The clonotype was recovered from a woman aged 45-65 years with acute or convalescent COVID-19. The source material was peripheral blood. In DNA, the CDR3 is TGTGCCAGCAGTTCCTACCACAGGGCGACCCAGTACTTC. It encodes CASSSYHRATQYF.